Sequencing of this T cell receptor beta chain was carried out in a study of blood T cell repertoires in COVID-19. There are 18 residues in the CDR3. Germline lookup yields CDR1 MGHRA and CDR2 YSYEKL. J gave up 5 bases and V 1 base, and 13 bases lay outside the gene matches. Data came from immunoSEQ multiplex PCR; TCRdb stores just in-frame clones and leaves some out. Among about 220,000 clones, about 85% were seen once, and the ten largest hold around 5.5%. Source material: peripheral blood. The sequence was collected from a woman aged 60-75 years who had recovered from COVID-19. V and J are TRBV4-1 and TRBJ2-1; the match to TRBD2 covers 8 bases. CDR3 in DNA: TGCGCCAGCAGCCAAGTGGGACGCCTGCGGGGGGTTGACAATGAGCAGTTCTTC. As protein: CASSQVGRLRGVDNEQFF.